The subject of this entry is one TCR beta chain. The antigen is not known. CDR1 MGHRA and CDR2 YSYEKL come from the germline V gene. V trimming: 1 base; J trimming: 3 bases; junction bases outside the gene matches: 3. This CDR3 spans 15 amino acids. The sample originates from a study of T-cell memory formation after mild COVID-19. The wider study: Largely, TCR clusters stayed within a single donor.

One entry per CDR3 protein, called by TCRdb with MiXCR from the 5' RACE reads. This table holds about 350,000 distinct CDR3 sequences, 25% to 30% found once. Whole-study results and caveats: Among contracting clones, CD4+ were mainly CM/EM and CD8+ enriched in EMRA.

This sequence was found in an adult woman who had mild COVID-19 (a few samples of this study predate the infection). Cell type and time point are not known. This sequence joins TRBV4-1 and TRBJ2-7; 10 positions agree with TRBD1. Sequenced: PBMCs or a T cell subset sorted from them (not recorded which). As DNA, the CDR3 is TGCGCCAGCAGCCAAGTGGGACAGGGGAACTACGAGCAGTACTTC. This gives the protein CASSQVGQGNYEQYF.